This T cell receptor beta chain was retrieved from a study of blood T cell repertoires in COVID-19. Study-wide background: The United States, Italy and Spain were the sources of the acute and convalescent COVID-19 samples. Sources were T cells, B-cell-depleted T cells, or PBMCs; the material itself was cDNA or gDNA.

Participants were placed into cohorts based on the clinical history they reported. Before they entered the study, exposed participants had met a COVID-19 case within 2 weeks. Assay used: immunoSEQ multiplex PCR; TCRdb lists only in-frame clones, some missing. This sample has roughly 270,000 clones, with roughly 85% found just once. The V end was cut by 5 bases, the J end by 2 bases, with 3 bases between. The germline gives CDR1 KGHDR, CDR2 SFDVKD. The CDR3 is 12 amino acids. The chain carries TRBV24-1 and TRBJ1-5; D not resolved. This clonotype originated in a man in his forties who had been exposed to COVID-19. The sample comprised PBMCs or T cells enriched from blood (not recorded which). CDR3 amino acids: CATSAGNQPQHF. CDR3 in DNA: TGTGCCACCAGTGCCGGCAATCAGCCCCAGCATTTT.